Following are 27 T cell receptor beta chains from one sample sequenced in a study of Ad26.COV2.S vaccination and SARS-CoV-2 variants. The method was immunoSEQ multiplex PCR; TCRdb's version includes in-frame clones alone and lacks a portion of them. The sample lists some 400,000 clones, about 88% occurring once. Indicated treatment: roughly 18 received Ad26.COV2.S at low or high dose, single or two shots; five or six received placebo; per-sample allocation not given. Samples analyzed were those drawn on day 63 after the first vaccine or placebo injection. The sample consisted of peripheral blood, taken in a trial of Ad26.COV2.S vaccine versus placebo. These receptors all stem from a person between 18 and 65 years old who received the Ad26.COV2.S COVID-19 vaccine or a placebo.

The chain employs TRBV11-2 and TRBJ2-5; D is possibly TRBD2 (5 bases). The CDR3 contains 14 residues. CDR1 SGHAT and CDR2 FQNNGV come from the germline V gene. V gave up 3 bases and J gave up 5 bases, with 13 bases separating them. CDR3: CASSLELLGETQYF. CDR3 sequence (DNA): TGTGCCAGCAGCTTGGAACTACTAGGGGAGACCCAGTACTTC. Full variable domain (outside the CDR3, taken from reference TRBV11-2 and TRBJ2-5): EAGVAQSPRYKIIEKRQSVAFWCNPISGHATLYWYQQILGQGPKLLIQFQNNGVVDDSQLPKDRFSAERLKGVDSTLKIQPAKLEDSAVYLCASSLELLGETQYFGPGTRLLVL.

This chain links TRBV6-5 with TRBJ2-2; D gene uncertain. This CDR3 has 12 residues. Germline CDR1 MNHEY, CDR2 SVGAGI. Between the trimmed V and J ends, which lost 10 bases and 7 bases, there was a span of 13 bases. CDR3: CATGPLNGELFF. CDR3 sequence (DNA): TGTGCCACCGGGCCTCTTAACGGGGAGCTGTTTTTT.

The gene calls are TRBV3-1 (or the pseudogene TRBV3-2) and TRBJ1-1, with 7 bases identical to TRBD1. Germline V gene data show CDR1 as LGHDT and CDR2 as YNNKEL (reference sequence). The junction had 9 bases not matched to a gene; V was cut back by 4 bases and J by 4 bases. This CDR3 comprises 15 residues. The CDR3 DNA reads as TGTGCCAGCAGCCCCCAGGGGGGGCTGAGCACTGAAGCTTTCTTT. This translates into CASSPQGGLSTEAFF.

The chain recombines TRBV27 with TRBJ1-6; 8 bases are a match to TRBD1. The CDR3 sequence is 15 residues long. Germline V lookup: CDR1 MNHEY, CDR2 SMNVEV (reference sequence). Unmatched junction bases numbered 7, after V lost 3 bases and J lost 9 bases. The CDR3 spells CASSFTTGGSSPLHF. The CDR3 coding sequence is TGTGCCAGCAGTTTTACCACAGGGGGTTCTTCACCCCTCCACTTT.

The CDR3 nucleotides read TGTGCCAGCAGCCAAGTTTTAATGGGAGCCCCAGATACGCAGTATTTT. It translates to CASSQVLMGAPDTQYF. V and J are TRBV3-1 (or the pseudogene TRBV3-2) and TRBJ2-3, with D maybe TRBD2 (5 bases). CDR1 and CDR2 (germline): LGHDT, YNNKEL (reference sequence). V was cut by 1 base and J by 4 bases, with 15 bases left in between. The CDR3 consists of 16 residues.

This chain joins TRBV9 and TRBJ1-4; TRBD1 matches 10 bases. Trimming removed 3 bases from V and 4 bases from J; junction bases left unmatched: 0. Per germline, CDR1 SGDLS and CDR2 YYNGEE. The CDR3 extends over 14 amino acids. This CDR3 is CASSGDRGNEKLFF. For the CDR3, the DNA is TGTGCCAGCAGCGGGGACAGGGGTAATGAAAAACTGTTTTTT.

This chain uses TRBV6-2 or TRBV6-3 with TRBJ2-7; D is possibly TRBD1 (5 bases). The CDR3 consists of 13 residues. Per germline, CDR1 MNHEY and CDR2 SVGEGT. V lost 0 bases and J 2 bases, leaving 5 bases between the germline ends. CDR3 DNA: TGTGCCAGCAGTTACTCGGACACCTACGAGCAGTACTTC. Residues: CASSYSDTYEQYF.

The J gene is TRBJ2-7, the V gene TRBV6-6; TRBD2 agrees at 8 bases. The CDR3 totals 16 residues. Germline V gives CDR1 MNHNY, CDR2 SVGAGI (reference sequence). The J segment lost 0 bases and the V segment lost 4 bases, leaving 8 bases of the junction unmatched. The CDR3 region has the DNA TGTGCCAGCAGTTTACCTACTAGCGGTCACTCCTACGAGCAGTACTTC. The encoded protein is CASSLPTSGHSYEQYF.

The rearrangement uses TRBV7-6 and TRBJ2-1, with 9 bases lining up with TRBD2. The CDR3 length is 16 residues. V shed 5 bases, J shed 8 bases, and the junction held 13 bases outside the gene matches. CDR1 and CDR2 (germline): SGHVS, FNYEAQ. This chain's CDR3 is CASSLDGTSIGHEQFF. The DNA for the CDR3 is TGTGCCAGCAGCCTAGATGGGACTAGCATAGGGCATGAGCAGTTCTTC.

This rearrangement joins TRBV7-3 to TRBJ2-1, with 7 bases identical to TRBD2. The CDR3 has 14 amino acids. V gave up 1 base and J gave up 9 bases; unmatched junction bases: 6. Germline CDR1 and CDR2: SGHTA and FQGTGA. The CDR3 DNA follows: TGTGCCAGCAGCTTAAGTGGGAGGGTAAGTGAGCAGTTCTTC. It codes for CASSLSGRVSEQFF.

The rearrangement joins TRBV15 to TRBJ2-1; D perhaps matches TRBD2 (5 bases). Trimming took off 1 base at V and 7 bases at J, with 11 bases between the two ends. The CDR3 runs to 14 residues. Germline V lookup: CDR1 LNHNV, CDR2 YYDKDF (reference sequence). CDR3 amino acids: CATSRGFERNEQFF. CDR3 sequence (DNA): TGTGCCACCAGCAGAGGTTTCGAGCGGAATGAGCAGTTCTTC.

DNA of the CDR3: TGTGCCAGCAGTTTTGGGACCAGGAGGCGCGAGCAGTACTTC. Its translation is CASSFGTRRREQYF. V usage is TRBV27 and J usage is TRBJ2-7; D could derive from TRBD1 or TRBD2 (5 bases each). CDR3 length equals 14 residues. CDR1 and CDR2 (germline): MNHEY, SMNVEV (reference sequence). V lost 3 bases, J lost 6 bases, and 15 bases lay in between.

This clone was detected only a few times. J is TRBJ2-7 and V is TRBV27; 8 bases line up with TRBD2. The germline V gene has CDR1 MNHEY and CDR2 SMNVEV (reference sequence). V lost 7 bases to trimming and J lost 6 bases; unmatched junction nucleotides: 11. CDR3 length: 14 residues. The CDR3 loop is CASTPGGVYGEQYF. DNA of the CDR3: TGTGCCAGCACCCCCGGGGGGGTTTACGGCGAGCAGTACTTC.

V gene TRBV19 combines with J gene TRBJ1-1; D not resolved. Germline V gives CDR1 LNHDA, CDR2 SQIVND (reference sequence). The CDR3 contains 14 residues. Between the trimmed V and J ends, which lost 7 bases and 7 bases, there was a span of 19 bases. In DNA form, the CDR3 reads TGTGCCAGTACCAAAACCAGCCCCGGGATTGAAGCTTTCTTT. Protein sequence: CASTKTSPGIEAFF.

This rearrangement joins TRBV29-1 to TRBJ2-3; 10 bases fit TRBD2. The CDR3 sequence is 13 residues long. Germline V gene data show CDR1 as SQVTM and CDR2 as ANQGSEA. Germline trimming cut 7 bases from V and 4 bases from J; bases unmatched to any gene: 5. In DNA, the CDR3 is TGCAGCGAGACACTAGCGGGATCAGATACGCAGTATTTT. Encoded protein: CSETLAGSDTQYF.

V gene TRBV6-5 combines with J gene TRBJ1-2; 10 bases line up with TRBD1. CDR3 length: 13 residues. J gave up 8 bases and V 6 bases, and 6 bases lay outside the gene matches. Germline CDR1 reads MNHEY; CDR2 reads SVGAGI. CDR3 amino acids: CASSQTGGKGYTF. CDR3 sequence (DNA): TGTGCCAGCAGCCAGACAGGGGGCAAGGGCTACACCTTC.

The chain has TRBV30 and TRBJ1-4, with D maybe TRBD1 (6 bases). From germline, CDR1 is GTSNPN and CDR2 SVGIG (reference sequence). This CDR3 spans 16 amino acids. Between the trimmed V and J ends, which lost 0 bases and 5 bases, there was a span of 16 bases. The CDR3 nucleotides are TGTGCCTGGAGTGTGGGGTACGGGCAGGGGAATGAAAAACTGTTTTTT. Translating it yields CAWSVGYGQGNEKLFF.

The gene calls are TRBV28 and TRBJ1-2; D is unresolved. The V gene lost 6 bases and the J gene lost 6 bases, with 11 bases spanning the gap. This CDR3 region has 12 residues. The germline CDR1 and CDR2 sequences are MDHEN and SYDVKM. CDR3 bases: TGTGCCAGCAGCCCCCCGACTCATGGCTACACCTTC. Protein: CASSPPTHGYTF.

J is TRBJ1-5 and V is TRBV30; D perhaps matches TRBD1 (6 bases). Deletions cut 0 bases from V and 11 bases from J, with 23 bases between. This CDR3 contains 16 residues. Per germline, CDR1 GTSNPN and CDR2 SVGIG (reference sequence). The chain's CDR3 is CAWSVKGGGAYRTQHF. Written as DNA, the CDR3 is TGTGCCTGGAGTGTCAAAGGAGGGGGGGCCTATCGAACCCAGCATTTT.

This chain connects TRBV14 to TRBJ2-1, with D unclear. Deletions cut 3 bases from V and 0 bases from J, with 12 bases between. The CDR3 contains 16 residues. Germline V lookup: CDR1 SGHDN, CDR2 FVKESK. The CDR3 nucleotides are TGTGCCAGCAGCCACATGCTCGGCGGCTCCTACAATGAGCAGTTCTTC. Encoded protein: CASSHMLGGSYNEQFF.

On this clone: A clone one base away is much larger, so this may be a read error. This specimen includes other DNA sequences encoding the same CDR3. This chain joins TRBV3-1 (or the pseudogene TRBV3-2) and TRBJ2-1; no reliable D call. The V end was cut by 4 bases, the J end by 5 bases, with 3 bases between. The CDR3 is 11 residues long. CDR1 and CDR2 (germline): LGHDT, YNNKEL (reference sequence). In DNA form, the CDR3 reads TGTGCCAGCAGCCGAAACAATGAGCAGTTCTTC. This codes for CASSRNNEQFF.

V and J are TRBV4-3 and TRBJ2-1, with 8 bases fitting TRBD2. Trimming removed 1 base from V and 4 bases from J; junction bases left unmatched: 6. Looked up from germline, CDR1 is LGHNA and CDR2 is YSLEER. The CDR3 extends over 16 amino acids. The CDR3 loop reads CASSQVAREGYNEQFF. In nucleotides, the CDR3 is TGCGCCAGCAGCCAAGTCGCCCGGGAGGGGTACAATGAGCAGTTCTTC.

The chain has TRBV12-3 or TRBV12-4 and TRBJ2-1; 9 bases align to TRBD2. CDR3 length equals 13 residues. V was pared by 5 bases and J by 9 bases, with 5 bases of the junction left unmatched. CDR3 amino acids: CASSAGGPSEQFF. The CDR3 nucleotides read TGTGCCAGCAGTGCGGGAGGGCCTAGTGAGCAGTTCTTC.

This chain joins TRBV19 and TRBJ2-3; D remains ambiguous. Looked up from germline, CDR1 is LNHDA and CDR2 is SQIVND (reference sequence). V lost 5 bases to trimming and J lost 5 bases, with 8 bases between them. The CDR3 consists of 12 residues. The CDR3 sequence is CASSRWGDTQYF. The CDR3, as DNA: TGTGCCAGTAGTCGCTGGGGAGATACGCAGTATTTT.

The gene calls are TRBV28 and TRBJ1-1, with unresolved D. V was pared by 5 bases and J by 4 bases, with 11 bases between. This CDR3 has 13 residues. Germline V lookup: CDR1 MDHEN, CDR2 SYDVKM. Here the CDR3 reads CASSDARVTEAFF. The CDR3 region has the DNA TGTGCCAGCAGTGATGCGAGAGTCACTGAAGCTTTCTTT.

The V call is TRBV28, the J call TRBJ2-2; TRBD2 matches 9 bases. CDR1 is MDHEN and CDR2 is SYDVKM in the germline V gene. The CDR3 spans 18 residues. V lost 4 bases, J lost 0 bases, and 9 bases stayed unmatched. CDR3 sequence: CASSSPTSGETNTGELFF. The CDR3 DNA sequence: TGTGCCAGCAGTTCCCCGACTAGCGGAGAAACGAACACCGGGGAGCTGTTTTTT. Looking up the rest from reference TRBV28 and TRBJ2-2 gives the full variable domain: DVKVTQSSRYLVKRTGEKVFLECVQDMDHENMFWYRQDPGLGLRLIYFSYDVKMKEKGDIPEGYSVSREKKERFSLILESASTNQTSMYLCASSSPTSGETNTGELFFGEGSRLTVL.

This clone was seen a handful of times. The rearrangement joins TRBV6-1 to TRBJ2-7, with a possible D match to TRBD1 (6 bases). The CDR3 is 14 amino acids. The V gene's germline CDR1 is MNHNS and CDR2 SASEGT. V was shortened by 2 bases and J by 12 bases, with 20 bases between the two germline ends. The CDR3 DNA is TGTGCCAGCAGTGAACCGCCTTACAGGGCTGCGGCGTACTTC. Translation gives CASSEPPYRAAAYF.